The T cell receptor beta chain under discussion was sequenced for a study of regulatory T cells in long-lasting Graves disease. Time point in this sample: persistent/refractory GD, antithyroid drugs over 5 years with positive TRAb. Construction of the TCR library relied on RNA isolated from PBMCs. Enrollment of patients was through an endocrinology department in Xi'an, China. The collection involved drawing around 10 milliliters of peripheral blood into EDTA tubes. The study, taken as a whole, reports: Under persistent disease, TRBV28, TRBJ1-2 and TRBJ2-5 were used preferentially. New patients shared 1,000 or so public clonotypes, and persistent patients shared more, with approximately 2,600.

The germline CDR1 and CDR2 sequences are GTSNPN and SVGIG (reference sequence). V lost 2 bases and J 2 bases, leaving 9 bases between the germline ends. The CDR3 loop spans 13 amino acids. Relying on iRepertoire HTBI primers and Arm-PCR of CDR3 regions, the team built TCR beta libraries. One entry per CDR3 protein, called by TCRdb with MiXCR from the multiplex PCR reads. The sample has hundreds of thousands of distinct CDR3 sequences, about 20% seen once. This clonotype occurred a few times. Its antigen is currently unknown. The material sequenced was peripheral blood mononuclear cells (PBMCs), taken when the disease was refractory, from a patient treated with antithyroid drugs. The rearrangement joins TRBV30 to TRBJ2-5, with a tentative D call TRBD2 (5 bases). The TCR was taken from a female donor with Graves disease. CDR3 sequence (DNA): TGTGCCTGGAGTTTGGCGGGTCAAGAGACCCAGTACTTC. It translates to CAWSLAGQETQYF. Full variable domain (missing parts from reference TRBV30 and TRBJ2-5): SQTIHQWPATLVQPVGSPLSLECTVEGTSNPNLYWYRQAAGRGLQLLFYSVGIGQISSEVPQNLSASRPQDRQFILSSKKLLLSDSGFYLCAWSLAGQETQYFGPGTRLLVL.